This is a list of T cell receptor beta chains from one sample in a study of T cell repertoires in cytomegalovirus infection. TCRdb processed the reads anew with MiXCR; each CDR3 protein has one entry. The sample has 500,000 or so distinct CDR3 sequences; 16% are singletons. Sequenced sample: CD8+ T cells from PBMCs. The receptor set was obtained from a human donor in good health (CMV status not recorded). Some clones in this sample may be carry-over from other donors' samples. The CDR3 runs from the conserved cysteine through the conserved F or W. Fields, in order: V gene, D gene, J gene, clone size, CDR3 protein, CDR3 DNA. The D gene is left open where the match is weak. Part of the rows lack a size; the others show once, few, many or a class for expanded clones.

V gene: TRBV14
D gene: .
J gene: TRBJ1-2
clone size: .
CDR3 protein: CASSQVPYGYTF
CDR3 DNA: TGTGCCAGCAGCCAAGTGCCCTATGGCTACACCTTC

V gene: TRBV29-1
D gene: TRBD2
J gene: TRBJ2-1
clone size: few
CDR3 protein: CSVVLAGGPDEQFF
CDR3 DNA: TGCAGCGTTGTCCTAGCGGGAGGCCCGGATGAGCAGTTCTTC

V gene: TRBV28
D gene: .
J gene: TRBJ1-2
clone size: few
CDR3 protein: CATSVGLGYGYTF
CDR3 DNA: TGTGCCACCTCGGTCGGTTTGGGCTATGGCTACACCTTC

V gene: TRBV7-3
D gene: .
J gene: TRBJ1-1
clone size: many
CDR3 protein: CASSKIGGQGTEAFF
CDR3 DNA: TGTGCCAGCAGCAAGATCGGGGGGCAGGGCACTGAAGCTTTCTTT

V gene: TRBV5-4
D gene: TRBD1
J gene: TRBJ2-1
clone size: .
CDR3 protein: CASSRGTGGNEQFF
CDR3 DNA: TGTGCCAGCAGCAGGGGGACAGGGGGCAATGAGCAGTTCTTC

V gene: TRBV15
D gene: .
J gene: TRBJ2-7
clone size: .
CDR3 protein: CANSRDRGRTYEQYF
CDR3 DNA: TGTGCCAACAGCAGAGATAGGGGTAGAACCTACGAGCAGTACTTC

V gene: TRBV19
D gene: TRBD2
J gene: TRBJ2-2
clone size: many
CDR3 protein: CATWDLAGDDTGELFF
CDR3 DNA: TGTGCCACTTGGGATCTAGCGGGGGATGACACCGGGGAGCTGTTTTTT

V gene: TRBV5-4
D gene: .
J gene: TRBJ1-6
clone size: many
CDR3 protein: CASSLEPDKYSPLHF
CDR3 DNA: TGTGCCAGCAGCTTGGAGCCGGACAAATATTCACCCCTCCACTTT

V gene: TRBV12-3/TRBV12-4
D gene: .
J gene: TRBJ2-7
clone size: many
CDR3 protein: CASSFWRYTYEQYF
CDR3 DNA: TGTGCCAGCAGTTTTTGGAGATATACCTACGAGCAGTACTTC

V gene: TRBV27
D gene: .
J gene: TRBJ1-5
clone size: few
CDR3 protein: CASSTGYSNQPQHF
CDR3 DNA: TGTGCCAGCAGCACAGGGTATAGCAATCAGCCCCAGCATTTT

V gene: TRBV24-1
D gene: .
J gene: TRBJ1-1
clone size: few
CDR3 protein: CATSTGGTEAFF
CDR3 DNA: TGTGCCACCAGCACCGGAGGGACTGAAGCTTTCTTT

V gene: TRBV6-6
D gene: .
J gene: TRBJ1-1
clone size: .
CDR3 protein: CASSDPGEGRDTEAFF
CDR3 DNA: TGTGCCAGCAGTGATCCCGGTGAGGGGAGGGACACTGAAGCTTTCTTT

V gene: TRBV7-9
D gene: .
J gene: TRBJ2-3
clone size: many
CDR3 protein: CASSPRDRKSQYF
CDR3 DNA: TGTGCCAGCAGCCCCCGGGACCGCAAGTCGCAGTATTTT

V gene: TRBV7-6
D gene: .
J gene: TRBJ1-2
clone size: many
CDR3 protein: CASSADRNYGYTF
CDR3 DNA: TGTGCCAGCAGCGCCGACAGGAACTATGGCTACACCTTC

V gene: TRBV19
D gene: .
J gene: TRBJ1-2
clone size: .
CDR3 protein: CASSIGRAYGYTF
CDR3 DNA: TGTGCCAGTAGTATTGGCAGGGCGTATGGCTACACCTTC

V gene: TRBV30
D gene: TRBD2
J gene: TRBJ2-7
clone size: once
CDR3 protein: CAWGLAGGPYEQYF
CDR3 DNA: TGTGCCTGGGGACTAGCGGGAGGGCCCTACGAGCAGTACTTC

V gene: TRBV11-2
D gene: TRBD2
J gene: TRBJ2-7
clone size: many
CDR3 protein: CASSYTSGLTYEQYF
CDR3 DNA: TGTGCCAGCAGCTACACTAGCGGGTTAACCTACGAGCAGTACTTC

V gene: TRBV28
D gene: TRBD2
J gene: TRBJ2-3
clone size: .
CDR3 protein: CASSNYFTRTSGSEVTQYF
CDR3 DNA: TGTGCCAGCAGCAATTACTTCACCAGGACTAGCGGGAGTGAGGTTACGCAGTATTTT

V gene: TRBV7-9
D gene: TRBD1
J gene: TRBJ2-6
clone size: few
CDR3 protein: CASHPGQGTSGANVLTF
CDR3 DNA: TGTGCCAGCCATCCGGGACAGGGTACGTCTGGGGCCAACGTCCTGACTTTC

V gene: TRBV11-2
D gene: .
J gene: TRBJ2-1
clone size: many
CDR3 protein: CASSLGVGQLNEQFF
CDR3 DNA: TGTGCCAGCAGCTTGGGAGTTGGGCAGCTCAATGAGCAGTTCTTC

V gene: TRBV27
D gene: TRBD2
J gene: TRBJ2-1
clone size: .
CDR3 protein: CASSAYPGLAGGSSYNEQFF
CDR3 DNA: TGTGCCAGCAGTGCATACCCGGGACTAGCGGGAGGCAGCTCCTACAATGAGCAGTTCTTC

V gene: TRBV5-6
D gene: .
J gene: TRBJ2-1
clone size: few
CDR3 protein: CASSLHGGRNEQFF
CDR3 DNA: TGTGCCAGCAGCCTTCACGGGGGTCGGAATGAGCAGTTCTTC

V gene: TRBV12-3/TRBV12-4
D gene: TRBD1
J gene: TRBJ2-5
clone size: .
CDR3 protein: CASSSGTEDLRTQYF
CDR3 DNA: TGTGCCAGCAGTTCCGGGACAGAGGACCTGAGGACCCAGTACTTC

V gene: TRBV11-2
D gene: TRBD1
J gene: TRBJ1-1
clone size: many
CDR3 protein: CASSLWRQGGSTEAFF
CDR3 DNA: TGTGCCAGCAGCTTATGGAGACAGGGGGGGAGCACTGAAGCTTTCTTT

V gene: TRBV7-9
D gene: .
J gene: TRBJ2-1
clone size: many
CDR3 protein: CASSLGRMREQFF
CDR3 DNA: TGTGCCAGCAGCTTAGGACGAATGAGGGAGCAGTTCTTC

V gene: TRBV7-9
D gene: TRBD2
J gene: TRBJ2-7
clone size: many
CDR3 protein: CASIGTRSEQYF
CDR3 DNA: TGTGCCAGCATCGGGACTAGGAGCGAGCAGTACTTC

V gene: TRBV7-8
D gene: .
J gene: TRBJ2-2
clone size: many
CDR3 protein: CASSFGQPNTGELFF
CDR3 DNA: TGTGCCAGCAGCTTTGGACAACCGAACACCGGGGAGCTGTTTTTT

V gene: TRBV28
D gene: TRBD1
J gene: TRBJ2-7
clone size: .
CDR3 protein: CASSLDRGPHGLEQYF
CDR3 DNA: TGTGCCAGCAGTCTGGACAGGGGGCCTCACGGCCTCGAGCAGTACTTC

V gene: TRBV11-2
D gene: TRBD2
J gene: TRBJ2-3
clone size: many
CDR3 protein: CASRGGTRTDTQYF
CDR3 DNA: TGTGCCAGCAGGGGAGGGACTCGCACAGATACGCAGTATTTT

V gene: TRBV3-1
D gene: TRBD2
J gene: TRBJ2-1
clone size: .
CDR3 protein: CASSLVAGDPFYNEQFF
CDR3 DNA: TGTGCCAGCAGCCTCGTAGCGGGAGATCCCTTCTACAATGAGCAGTTCTTC

V gene: TRBV28
D gene: .
J gene: TRBJ2-5
clone size: many
CDR3 protein: CATQGHLQETQYF
CDR3 DNA: TGTGCCACCCAGGGTCACCTCCAAGAGACCCAGTACTTC

V gene: TRBV19
D gene: .
J gene: TRBJ2-7
clone size: .
CDR3 protein: CASAGDRHEQYF
CDR3 DNA: TGTGCCAGCGCTGGAGACAGACACGAGCAGTACTTC

V gene: TRBV10-3
D gene: .
J gene: TRBJ2-7
clone size: .
CDR3 protein: CAISAGDHEQYF
CDR3 DNA: TGTGCCATCAGCGCAGGGGACCACGAGCAGTACTTC

V gene: TRBV28
D gene: .
J gene: TRBJ2-5
clone size: few
CDR3 protein: CASSLPGRETQYF
CDR3 DNA: TGTGCCAGCAGCCTCCCGGGGCGAGAGACCCAGTACTTC

V gene: TRBV9
D gene: .
J gene: TRBJ1-5
clone size: few
CDR3 protein: CASSGGTGRNQPQHF
CDR3 DNA: TGTGCCAGCAGCGGGGGTACAGGGCGCAATCAGCCCCAGCATTTT

V gene: TRBV12-5
D gene: .
J gene: TRBJ1-2
clone size: few
CDR3 protein: CASGATGYTF
CDR3 DNA: TGTGCTAGTGGCGCGACAGGCTACACCTTC

V gene: TRBV7-8
D gene: TRBD2
J gene: TRBJ2-3
clone size: many
CDR3 protein: CASSLALAGNTDTQYF
CDR3 DNA: TGTGCCAGCAGCTTAGCGCTAGCGGGGAACACAGATACGCAGTATTTT

V gene: TRBV7-6
D gene: .
J gene: TRBJ2-7
clone size: many
CDR3 protein: CASSLRATGSEQYF
CDR3 DNA: TGTGCCAGCAGCTTACGGGCTACAGGGAGCGAGCAGTACTTC

V gene: TRBV15
D gene: .
J gene: TRBJ2-5
clone size: .
CDR3 protein: CATSRSYPVETQYF
CDR3 DNA: TGTGCCACCAGCCGGAGTTACCCGGTGGAGACCCAGTACTTC

V gene: TRBV4-2
D gene: TRBD1
J gene: TRBJ1-1
clone size: .
CDR3 protein: CASSQGNRGAEAFF
CDR3 DNA: TGTGCCAGCAGCCAAGGGAACAGGGGCGCTGAAGCTTTCTTT

V gene: TRBV27
D gene: .
J gene: TRBJ2-3
clone size: few
CDR3 protein: CASTTAEGGTDTQYF
CDR3 DNA: TGTGCCAGCACCACCGCCGAGGGGGGGACCGATACGCAGTATTTT

V gene: TRBV6-2/TRBV6-3
D gene: .
J gene: TRBJ1-5
clone size: few
CDR3 protein: CASNTGNQPQHF
CDR3 DNA: TGTGCCAGCAATACAGGGAATCAGCCCCAGCATTTT

V gene: TRBV11-2
D gene: TRBD2
J gene: TRBJ2-7
clone size: many
CDR3 protein: CASSFPGLASYEQYF
CDR3 DNA: TGTGCCAGCAGCTTCCCGGGACTAGCGAGTTACGAGCAGTACTTC

V gene: TRBV4-2
D gene: TRBD2
J gene: TRBJ2-7
clone size: few
CDR3 protein: CASSLGTSGSDEQYF
CDR3 DNA: TGTGCCAGCAGCCTCGGGACTAGCGGGAGCGACGAGCAGTACTTC

V gene: TRBV27
D gene: TRBD2
J gene: TRBJ2-7
clone size: .
CDR3 protein: CASGRVRGVEQYF
CDR3 DNA: TGTGCCAGCGGACGGGTACGGGGGGTCGAGCAGTACTTC

V gene: TRBV12-5
D gene: .
J gene: TRBJ1-2
clone size: .
CDR3 protein: CASGLAPGRGYTF
CDR3 DNA: TGTGCTAGTGGTTTGGCCCCAGGCCGCGGCTACACCTTC

V gene: TRBV7-9
D gene: TRBD1
J gene: TRBJ2-7
clone size: .
CDR3 protein: CASSLASGTGIYEQYF
CDR3 DNA: TGTGCCAGCAGCTTAGCCTCCGGGACAGGGATCTACGAGCAGTACTTC

V gene: TRBV2
D gene: .
J gene: TRBJ1-1
clone size: many
CDR3 protein: CASSRVNTEAFF
CDR3 DNA: TGTGCCAGCAGTAGGGTGAACACTGAAGCTTTCTTT

V gene: TRBV19
D gene: .
J gene: TRBJ2-1
clone size: many
CDR3 protein: CASSPGGEQFF
CDR3 DNA: TGTGCCAGCAGCCCCGGCGGCGAGCAGTTCTTC

V gene: TRBV7-2
D gene: .
J gene: TRBJ2-4
clone size: many
CDR3 protein: CASSPVAENIQYF
CDR3 DNA: TGTGCCAGCAGCCCGGTCGCGGAAAACATTCAGTACTTC

V gene: TRBV6-6
D gene: TRBD1
J gene: TRBJ1-4
clone size: .
CDR3 protein: CASSYLRQGGEKLFF
CDR3 DNA: TGTGCCAGCAGTTACTTGAGACAGGGCGGCGAAAAACTGTTTTTT

V gene: TRBV3-1
D gene: .
J gene: TRBJ1-5
clone size: .
CDR3 protein: CASSPTGGSNQPQHF
CDR3 DNA: TGTGCCAGCAGCCCAACGGGTGGGAGCAATCAGCCCCAGCATTTT

V gene: TRBV13
D gene: .
J gene: TRBJ1-4
clone size: .
CDR3 protein: CASSLVGSGEWTNEKLFF
CDR3 DNA: TGTGCCAGCAGCTTAGTAGGTTCGGGAGAATGGACTAATGAAAAACTGTTTTTT

V gene: TRBV10-3
D gene: TRBD1
J gene: TRBJ2-3
clone size: .
CDR3 protein: CAINSGQGLDTQYF
CDR3 DNA: TGTGCCATCAATTCTGGACAGGGGCTAGATACGCAGTATTTT

V gene: TRBV11-2
D gene: .
J gene: TRBJ2-7
clone size: many
CDR3 protein: CASSLARFGGEQYF
CDR3 DNA: TGTGCCAGCAGCTTAGCCCGATTCGGTGGCGAGCAGTACTTC

V gene: TRBV10-2
D gene: TRBD1
J gene: TRBJ1-1
clone size: many
CDR3 protein: CASTTDGDRNTEAFF
CDR3 DNA: TGCGCCAGCACCACTGACGGGGACAGGAACACTGAAGCTTTCTTT

V gene: TRBV6-5
D gene: .
J gene: TRBJ2-2
clone size: .
CDR3 protein: CASSYSTPFGELFF
CDR3 DNA: TGTGCCAGCAGTTACTCGACACCCTTCGGGGAGCTGTTTTTT

V gene: TRBV19
D gene: .
J gene: TRBJ2-2
clone size: .
CDR3 protein: CASSIIDRGPGELFF
CDR3 DNA: TGTGCCAGTAGTATTATCGATCGCGGTCCCGGGGAGCTGTTTTTT

V gene: TRBV5-6
D gene: .
J gene: TRBJ2-7
clone size: few
CDR3 protein: CASSLGQPLEQYF
CDR3 DNA: TGTGCCAGCAGCTTGGGACAGCCTTTGGAGCAGTACTTC

V gene: TRBV7-9
D gene: .
J gene: TRBJ2-7
clone size: .
CDR3 protein: CASSSPPDYTSYEQYF
CDR3 DNA: TGTGCCAGCAGTTCCCCCCCTGACTACACCTCCTACGAGCAGTACTTC